This T cell receptor (beta chain) stems from a study of Graves' ophthalmopathy and Graves' hyperthyroidism. As for this clonotype: Its cognate antigen is unknown.

Study-level findings and limits: Most thyroid-expanded clonotypes exceeding 0.001 frequency were also found in blood. Ophthalmopathy was separated from stable hyperthyroidism by a 13-signature model with over 85% sensitivity and approximately 79% specificity.

The authors amplified TCR beta CDR3 regions from RNA transcripts. A first-round RT-PCR used HTBI primers, followed by a second-round multiplex PCR. TCRdb recomputed calls from the multiplex PCR reads with MiXCR, one row per CDR3 protein. The sample lists about 550,000 distinct CDR3 sequences; under 45% were seen once. Germline V CDR1 and CDR2: MNHEY, SVGAGI. V lost 6 bases to trimming and J lost 6 bases, with 14 bases between them. The CDR3 length is 13 residues. The source material was peripheral blood or thyroid tissue (not recorded which). The receptor was isolated from an adult man with Graves' hyperthyroidism. The chain uses TRBV6-5 and TRBJ1-1, with D possibly matching TRBD1 (5 bases). This CDR3 reads CASSDPGTAEAFF. DNA of the CDR3: TGTGCCAGCAGCGACCCAGGGACTGCTGAAGCTTTCTTT.